Below, 28 T cell receptor beta chains from the same sample are listed, as sequenced in a study of Graves' ophthalmopathy and Graves' hyperthyroidism. Amplification of TCR beta CDR3 regions used RNA transcripts. Scientists carried out first-round RT-PCR using HTBI primers and then a second-round multiplex PCR. MiXCR was run by TCRdb on the multiplex PCR reads, yielding one entry per CDR3 protein. The data hold about 1.1 million distinct CDR3 sequences, with around a third observed a single time. Sequenced: peripheral blood or thyroid tissue (not recorded which). The receptor source for this set is an adult man with Graves' hyperthyroidism.

This clonotype came up once. The rearrangement joins TRBV2 to TRBJ1-1, with D unclear. V lost 8 bases and J lost 5, with 15 bases in between. Germline V lookup: CDR1 SNHLY, CDR2 FYNNEI. This CDR3 is built from 13 residues. The CDR3 bases are TGTGCCAGCGGCGAGCCCTCCCGGACTGAAGCTTTCTTT. The encoded protein is CASGEPSRTEAFF. The variable domain in full, with the rest retrieved from reference TRBV2 and TRBJ1-1, is EPEVTQTPSHQVTQMGQEVILRCVPISNHLYFYWYRQILGQKVEFLVSFYNNEISEKSEIFDDQFSVERPDGSNFTLKIRSTKLEDSAMYFCASGEPSRTEAFFGQGTRLTVV.

This chain links TRBV7-8 with TRBJ2-7; no firm D call. Germline V gives CDR1 SGHVS, CDR2 FQNEAQ. The CDR3 length is 13 residues. Trimming removed 2 bases from V and 0 bases from J, with 5 bases in between. In nucleotides, the CDR3 is TGTGCCAGCAGCTTACCCCTCTCCTACGAGCAGTACTTC. Translated: CASSLPLSYEQYF.

The chain combines TRBV6-2 or TRBV6-3 with TRBJ1-2; D gene uncertain. This CDR3 has 15 amino acids. Germline V gene data show CDR1 as MNHEY and CDR2 as SVGEGT. V was shortened by 2 bases and J by 2 bases, with 12 bases between the two germline ends. The CDR3 DNA follows: TGTGCCAGCAGTTACGTGGCCAGTTGGAACTATGGCTACACCTTC. It codes for CASSYVASWNYGYTF.

This chain links TRBV12-3 or TRBV12-4 with TRBJ2-2; D unresolved. CDR3 length equals 14 residues. The V end was cut by 5 bases, the J end by 5 bases, with 12 bases between. The CDR3 loop reads CASSPPERTGELFF. CDR3 nucleotide sequence: TGTGCCAGCAGTCCCCCAGAGAGGACCGGGGAGCTGTTTTTT.

The chain employs TRBV18 and TRBJ1-1; D perhaps matches TRBD1 (5 bases). The length of the CDR3 is 17 residues. CDR1 and CDR2 from the germline V gene are KGHSH and LQKENI. V was trimmed by 4 bases and J by 3 bases, leaving 21 bases between them. The CDR3 here is CASSLPWGESLDTEAFF. The CDR3 nucleotides are TGTGCCAGCTCACTACCCTGGGGGGAAAGTTTGGACACTGAAGCTTTCTTT.

The V and J genes are TRBV12-3 or TRBV12-4 and TRBJ1-4, with D tentatively TRBD1 (6 bases). The CDR3 is made up of 14 amino acids. With 8 bases removed from V and 4 bases from J, the gap between germline ends came to 14 bases. CDR3 nucleotides: TGTGCCAGCGGAGTCGGGGGGCTTAATGAAAAACTGTTTTTT. Residues: CASGVGGLNEKLFF.

This clonotype was found a few times. This chain joins TRBV29-1 and TRBJ1-1; no reliable D call. V shed 3 bases and J shed 6 bases, with 14 bases lying between them. The CDR3 loop spans 13 amino acids. Looked up from germline, CDR1 is SQVTM and CDR2 is ANQGSEA. In nucleotides, the CDR3 is TGCAGCGTTGAGAGGGTCCTATCGGCTGAAGCTTTCTTT. Its protein is CSVERVLSAEAFF.

For this clonotype: At one end, the junction sequence differs from germline, possibly due to a read error. This sequence joins TRBV4-1 and TRBJ1-3, with D perhaps TRBD1 (5 bases). The CDR3 has 19 residues. The germline CDR1 and CDR2 sequences are MGHRA and YSYEKL. CDR3 region: CASSQDRGRIDASGNTIYF. CDR3 in DNA: TGCGCCAGCAGTCAAGATCGGGGCAGGATCGATGCCTCTGGAAACACCATATATTTT.

This clonotype was counted ten times or more. The chain uses TRBV10-3 and TRBJ1-5; D not resolved. This CDR3 comprises 12 residues. The germline gives CDR1 ENHRY, CDR2 SYGVKD. V was clipped by 4 bases and J by 6 bases, with 7 bases between them. In DNA, the CDR3 is TGTGCCATCAGTGGATTTGGTCAGCCCCAGCATTTT. It translates to CAISGFGQPQHF.

V is TRBV19 and J is TRBJ2-7, with 8 bases matching TRBD1. The junction had 7 bases not matched to a gene; V was cut back by 4 bases and J by 2 bases. The CDR3 loop spans 15 amino acids. Germline CDR1 reads LNHDA; CDR2 reads SQIVND (reference sequence). CDR3 in amino acids: CASSTFGTGTYEQYF. DNA for the CDR3: TGTGCCAGTAGTACTTTCGGGACAGGCACCTACGAGCAGTACTTC.

This clonotype was counted a few times. The rearrangement links TRBV20-1 to TRBJ2-5; D possibly uses TRBD1 or TRBD2 (5 bases each). The germline gives CDR1 DFQATT, CDR2 SNEGSKA (reference sequence). V was pared by 3 bases and J by 5 bases, with 19 bases between. The CDR3 consists of 15 residues. The CDR3 protein is CSASVLRGHRETQYF. In DNA form, the CDR3 reads TGCAGTGCTAGTGTTCTCCGGGGCCACCGGGAGACCCAGTACTTC.

This clonotype has only a few counts. A single base separates this from a much larger clone, so it may be a read error. The V gene is TRBV5-1, the J gene TRBJ2-7; TRBD1 might be the D (6 bases). The V end lost 4 bases, the J end lost 9 bases, and 20 bases lay between the germline ends. The germline CDR1 and CDR2 sequences are SGHRS and YFSETQ. This CDR3 is built from 14 residues. The CDR3 reads CASSSSPGQGGQYF. CDR3 nucleotide sequence: TGCGCCAGCAGCAGCTCGCCCGGGCAAGGGGGGCAGTACTTC. Together with reference TRBV5-1 and TRBJ2-7, the CDR3 gives the full variable domain: KAGVTQTPRYLIKTRGQQVTLSCSPISGHRSVSWYQQTPGQGLQFLFEYFSETQRNKGNFPGRFSGRQFSNSRSEMNVSTLELGDSALYLCASSSSPGQGGQYFGPGTRLTVT.

This clonotype was observed at least ten times. The CDR3 spells CAISESSYRRANYGYTF. CDR3 sequence (DNA): TGTGCCATCAGTGAGAGTTCCTATAGAAGAGCTAACTATGGCTACACCTTC. The rearrangement uses TRBV10-3 and TRBJ1-2, with no clear D. Trimming took off 2 bases at V and 0 bases at J, with 16 bases between the two ends. Per germline, CDR1 ENHRY and CDR2 SYGVKD. This CDR3 has 17 amino acids.

This clonotype was detected a few times. This rearrangement joins TRBV4-2 to TRBJ2-2; D possibly corresponds to TRBD2 (5 bases). V lost 1 base, J lost 2 bases, and 11 bases lay in between. Germline values: CDR1 LGHNA, CDR2 YNFKEQ. The CDR3 spans 16 residues. CDR3 loop: CASSQVHSGNTGELFF. CDR3 DNA sequence: TGTGCCAGCAGCCAAGTCCACAGCGGTAACACCGGGGAGCTGTTTTTT.

The chain uses TRBV6-1 and TRBJ2-5; D tentatively reads TRBD1 or TRBD2 (6 bases each). Between the trimmed V and J ends, which lost 11 bases and 7 bases, there was a span of 17 bases. CDR1 is MNHNS, CDR2 SASEGT, per germline. This CDR3 contains 12 residues. The CDR3, as DNA: TGTGCCGCCACCCCGGGGGCCGGGACCCAGTACTTC. Translating it yields CAATPGAGTQYF.

A few counts support this clonotype. The V gene is TRBV6-2 or TRBV6-3, the J gene TRBJ2-5, with 10 bases aligning to TRBD2. The CDR3 runs 17 residues. V shed 4 bases and J 0 bases; nucleotides not matched to a gene: 8. Germline V gives CDR1 MNHEY, CDR2 SVGEGT. In DNA, the CDR3 is TGTGCCAGCAGTTCGTTAACTAGCGGGAAATACCAAGAGACCCAGTACTTC. It is translated as CASSSLTSGKYQETQYF.

There are many counts of this clonotype. The rearrangement links TRBV7-9 to TRBJ1-1; D gene uncertain. Trimming took off 5 bases at V and 5 bases at J, with 6 bases between the two ends. The CDR3 has 11 amino acids. Germline lookup yields CDR1 SEHNR and CDR2 FQNEAQ (reference sequence). The chain's CDR3 is CASSQATEAFF. The DNA of the CDR3 is TGTGCCAGCAGCCAAGCGACTGAAGCTTTCTTT.

This clonotype was detected many times. Here the CDR3 reads CAAEGEEEETQYF. The CDR3 nucleotides are TGTGCCGCCGAGGGTGAAGAAGAAGAGACCCAGTACTTC. The chain joins TRBV7-8 to TRBJ2-5, with a weak D call TRBD2 (5 bases). CDR3 length equals 13 residues. Per the germline V gene, CDR1 is SGHVS and CDR2 is FQNEAQ. Trimming took off 11 bases at V and 3 bases at J, with 16 bases between the two ends.

The rearrangement joins TRBV7-2 to TRBJ1-3, with D maybe TRBD1 (5 bases). V was pared by 5 bases and J by 11 bases, with 13 bases between. Germline V gene lookup returns CDR1 SGHTA and CDR2 FQGNSA. This CDR3 has 12 amino acids. CDR3 amino acids: CTSSRSGGPIYF. CDR3 DNA sequence: TGTACCAGCAGCCGAAGTGGGGGACCCATATATTTT.

To note about this clonotype: It may be a read error: a sequence one base away is much more abundant. This chain connects TRBV24-1 to TRBJ2-5, with a possible D match to TRBD2 (5 bases). Germline V gene lookup returns CDR1 KGHDR and CDR2 SFDVKD. This CDR3 is built from 15 residues. CDR3 protein: CAISPPHDRRETQYF. In nucleotides, the CDR3 is TGTGCCATCAGTCCACCCCACGACCGGAGGGAGACCCAGTACTTC.

The chain is built from TRBV7-9 and TRBJ2-5, with 9 nucleotides matching TRBD1. V lost 7 bases and J lost 9; bases outside the gene matches: 9. The CDR3 totals 13 residues. CDR1 SEHNR and CDR2 FQNEAQ come from the germline V gene (reference sequence). In DNA form, the CDR3 reads TGTGCCAGCACCGGGACAGGGACTTGGGCCCAGTACTTC. It translates to CASTGTGTWAQYF.

This clonotype has a handful of counts. The chain combines TRBV7-9 with TRBJ2-7; D remains unclear. The CDR3 is made up of 13 amino acids. Germline V gene lookup returns CDR1 SEHNR and CDR2 FQNEAQ (reference sequence). V gave up 10 bases and J gave up 5 bases, with 18 bases separating them. CDR3 DNA: TGTGCCACCAGTGACGCCGGATGGGACGAGCAGTACTTC. It is translated as CATSDAGWDEQYF.

The rearrangement joins TRBV7-9 to TRBJ1-2; 9 bases map to TRBD1. Germline CDR1 and CDR2: SEHNR and FQNEAQ (reference sequence). The CDR3 totals 16 residues. The ends lost 4 bases at V and 2 bases at J; junction bases unmatched: 8. CDR3 nucleotide sequence: TGTGCCAGCAGCTCGGGACAGGGCACCGTGAACTATGGCTACACCTTC. This encodes CASSSGQGTVNYGYTF.

This clonotype was counted only a few times. At one boundary the junction diverges from the germline segment, which might be a read error. The chain's CDR3 is CATSVSDF. The CDR3 bases are TGTGCCACCAGTGTAAGTGATTTC. The V gene is TRBV24-1, the J gene TRBJ2-5; no reliable D call. This CDR3 comprises 8 residues. Looked up from germline, CDR1 is KGHDR and CDR2 is SFDVKD.

J is TRBJ1-1 and V is TRBV6-2 or TRBV6-3; no clear D gene. CDR1 and CDR2 (germline): MNHEY, SVGEGT. The CDR3 extends over 12 amino acids. Trimming cost V 6 bases and J 4 bases, with 9 bases left between them. The CDR3 spells CASSEPITEAFF. The DNA of the CDR3 is TGTGCCAGCAGCGAGCCTATCACTGAAGCTTTCTTT.

This clonotype was seen many times. The junction does not match germline at one end; this may be a read error. The rearrangement links TRBV10-2 to TRBJ2-7, with D uncertain. The germline gives CDR1 WSHSY, CDR2 SAAADI. The CDR3 consists of 11 residues. The CDR3 is CASSEAYEQYF. CDR3 bases: TGTGCCAGCAGTGAAGCCTACGAGCAGTACTTC.

The V and J genes are TRBV20-1 and TRBJ2-7; 7 bases agree with TRBD2. CDR1 is DFQATT and CDR2 is SNEGSKA in the germline V gene (reference sequence). The CDR3 is made up of 16 amino acids. V shed 3 bases and J 0 bases; nucleotides not matched to a gene: 11. The CDR3 region is CSASLGPSGDSYEQYF. CDR3 in DNA: TGCAGTGCTAGTCTTGGTCCTAGCGGCGACTCCTACGAGCAGTACTTC.

A note on this clonotype: With a much larger clone just one base away, this may be a read error. Since no conserved phenylalanine or tryptophan closes the CDR3, a read error is the likely cause. The V gene is TRBV7-2, the J gene TRBJ2-7; tentative D call: TRBD2 (6 bases). Trimming left V 1 base short and J 7 bases short, with 20 bases between. Germline CDR1 reads SGHTA; CDR2 reads FQGNSA. The CDR3 contains 16 residues. The DNA for the CDR3 is TGTGCCAGCAGCTTAGTTTTCAGACTAGGCTCGGTTGAGCAGTACCTC. Protein sequence: CASSLVFRLGSVEQYL.